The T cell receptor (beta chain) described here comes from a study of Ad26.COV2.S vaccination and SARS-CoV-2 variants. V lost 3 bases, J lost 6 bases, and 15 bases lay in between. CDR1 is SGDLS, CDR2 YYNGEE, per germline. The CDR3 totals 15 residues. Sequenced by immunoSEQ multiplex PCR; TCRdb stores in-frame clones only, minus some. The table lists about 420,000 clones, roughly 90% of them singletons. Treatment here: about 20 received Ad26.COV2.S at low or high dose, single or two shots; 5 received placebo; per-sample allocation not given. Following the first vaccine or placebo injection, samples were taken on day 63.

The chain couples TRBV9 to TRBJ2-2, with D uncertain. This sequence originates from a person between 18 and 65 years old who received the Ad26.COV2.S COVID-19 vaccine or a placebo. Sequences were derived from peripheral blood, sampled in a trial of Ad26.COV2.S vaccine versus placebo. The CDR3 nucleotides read TGTGCCAGCAGCGCGTTTCCCTCGGCAGCCGGGGAGCTGTTTTTT. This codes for CASSAFPSAAGELFF. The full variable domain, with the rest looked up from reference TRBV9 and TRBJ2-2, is DSGVTQTPKHLITATGQRVTLRCSPRSGDLSVYWYQQSLDQGLQFLIQYYNGEERAKGNILERFSAQQFPDLHSELNLSSLELGDSALYFCASSAFPSAAGELFFGEGSRLTVL.